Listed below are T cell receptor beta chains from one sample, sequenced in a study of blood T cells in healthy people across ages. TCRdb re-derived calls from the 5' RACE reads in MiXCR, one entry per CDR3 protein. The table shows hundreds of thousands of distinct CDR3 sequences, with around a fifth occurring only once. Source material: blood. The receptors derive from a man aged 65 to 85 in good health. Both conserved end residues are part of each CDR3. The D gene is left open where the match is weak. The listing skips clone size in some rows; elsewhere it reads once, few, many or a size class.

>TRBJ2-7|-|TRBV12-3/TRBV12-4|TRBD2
CASSPSGTSVNEQYF
TGTGCCAGCAGCCCGTCTGGGACTAGTGTCAACGAGCAGTACTTC
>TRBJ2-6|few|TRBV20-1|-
CSARVGTAFNSPGANVLTF
TGCAGTGCTAGAGTGGGCACAGCGTTTAACTCGCCTGGGGCCAACGTCCTGACTTTC
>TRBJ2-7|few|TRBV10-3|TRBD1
CAIRGGAYEQYF
TGTGCCATCAGAGGGGGCGCCTACGAGCAGTACTTC
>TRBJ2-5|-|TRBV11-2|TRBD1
CASSARDSGLREQYF
TGTGCCAGCAGCGCACGGGACAGCGGTTTGAGAGAGCAGTACTTC
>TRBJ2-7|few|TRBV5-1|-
CASSQADSPYEQYF
TGCGCCAGCAGCCAAGCGGACAGCCCCTACGAGCAGTACTTC
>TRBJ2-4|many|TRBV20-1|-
CSARDLGGVAKNIQYF
TGCAGTGCTAGAGATTTGGGTGGGGTAGCCAAAAACATTCAGTACTTC
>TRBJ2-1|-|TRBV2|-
CASSEGGNKHNGQFF
TGTGCCAGCAGTGAGGGCGGAAATAAACACAATGGGCAGTTCTTC
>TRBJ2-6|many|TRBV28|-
CASRGGANVLTF
TGTGCCAGCAGGGGTGGGGCCAACGTCCTGACTTTC
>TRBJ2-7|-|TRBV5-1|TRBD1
CASRDLETGVYEQYF
TGCGCCAGCAGGGACCTCGAGACAGGGGTCTACGAGCAGTACTTC
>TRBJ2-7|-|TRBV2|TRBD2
CASSGASGGKYEQYF
TGTGCCAGCAGTGGGGCTAGCGGGGGGAAATACGAGCAGTACTTC
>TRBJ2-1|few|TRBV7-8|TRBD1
CASSLESGGGYNEQFF
TGTGCCAGCAGCTTAGAGTCAGGGGGCGGTTACAATGAGCAGTTCTTC
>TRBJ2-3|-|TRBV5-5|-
CASSPSTGTSTDTQYF
TGTGCCAGCAGCCCCTCGACGGGGACTAGCACAGATACGCAGTATTTT
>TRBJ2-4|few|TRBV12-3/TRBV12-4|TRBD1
CASSALRDRKNIQYF
TGTGCCAGCAGCGCCCTCCGGGACAGAAAAAACATTCAGTACTTC
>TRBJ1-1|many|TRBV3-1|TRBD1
CASSQATGETEAFF
TGTGCCAGCAGCCAAGCGACAGGGGAAACTGAAGCTTTCTTT
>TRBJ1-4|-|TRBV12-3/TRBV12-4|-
CASTFKEKLFF
TGTGCCAGCACCTTTAAAGAAAAACTGTTTTTT
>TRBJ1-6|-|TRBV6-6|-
CASSENSPLHF
TGTGCCAGCAGCGAGAATTCACCCCTCCACTTT
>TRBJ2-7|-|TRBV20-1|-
CSARAGHGYEQYF
TGCAGTGCTAGAGCCGGGCACGGATACGAGCAGTACTTC
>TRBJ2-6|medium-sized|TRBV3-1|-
CASRSSSGANVLTF
TGTGCCAGCAGGTCTAGCTCTGGGGCCAACGTCCTGACTTTC
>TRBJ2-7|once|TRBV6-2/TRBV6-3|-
CASSYHTEYGQYF
TGTGCCAGCAGTTACCACACGGAATACGGGCAGTACTTC
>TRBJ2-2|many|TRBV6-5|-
CASSYSTGELFF
TGTGCCAGCAGTTATTCCACCGGGGAGCTGTTTTTT
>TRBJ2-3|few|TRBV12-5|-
CASGLERYTQYF
TGTGCTAGTGGTTTGGAACGGTATACGCAGTATTTT
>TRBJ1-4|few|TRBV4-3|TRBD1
CASSPGTGYEKLFF
TGCGCCAGCAGCCCCGGGACAGGGTATGAAAAACTGTTTTTT
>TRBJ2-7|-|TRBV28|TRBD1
CASRLQDRGSYEQYF
TGTGCCAGCAGGTTACAGGACAGGGGCAGCTACGAGCAGTACTTC
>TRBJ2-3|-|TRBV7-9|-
CASSLVGGVPTNTQYF
TGTGCCAGCAGCTTAGTAGGGGGAGTCCCCACGAATACGCAGTATTTT
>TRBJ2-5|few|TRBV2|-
CASSDHVGIVEETQYF
TGTGCCAGCAGTGATCACGTGGGGATAGTGGAAGAGACCCAGTACTTC
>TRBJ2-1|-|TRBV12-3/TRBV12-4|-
CASSSSESYNEQFF
-
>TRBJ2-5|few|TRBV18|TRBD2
CASSLNPQRELPETQYF
TGTGCCAGCTCCCTGAACCCTCAGCGGGAGCTTCCGGAGACCCAGTACTTC
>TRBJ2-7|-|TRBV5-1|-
CASSLVQSCEQYF
TGCGCCAGCAGCTTGGTTCAATCCTGCGAGCAGTACTTC
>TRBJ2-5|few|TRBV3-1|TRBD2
CASSHGLAGEIQETQYF
TGTGCCAGCAGCCATGGGTTAGCGGGAGAGATTCAAGAGACCCAGTACTTC
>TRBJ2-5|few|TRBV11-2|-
CASSWDWGAYQETQYF
TGTGCCAGCAGCTGGGATTGGGGGGCCTACCAAGAGACCCAGTACTTC
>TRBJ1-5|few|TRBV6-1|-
CASSEGRGAQHF
TGTGCCAGCAGTGAAGGCAGGGGAGCCCAGCATTTT
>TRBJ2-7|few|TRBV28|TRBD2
CVSSLRTRDYEQYF
TGTGTCAGCAGTCTCCGGACTAGGGACTACGAGCAGTACTTC
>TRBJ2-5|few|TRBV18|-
CASSPPSRVGETQHF
TGTGCCAGCTCACCACCATCCAGGGTCGGGGAGACCCAGCACTTC
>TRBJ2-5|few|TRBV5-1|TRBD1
CASSGDRARETQYF
TGCGCCAGCAGCGGGGACAGGGCCCGAGAGACCCAGTACTTC
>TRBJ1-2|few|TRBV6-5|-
CASSYHGQEGTYGYTF
TGTGCCAGCAGTTACCACGGACAAGAGGGAACCTATGGCTACACCTTC
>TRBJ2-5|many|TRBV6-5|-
CASRQSQETQYF
TGTGCCAGCAGACAGAGCCAAGAGACCCAGTACTTC
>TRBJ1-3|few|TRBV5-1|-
CASSLTVSSGNTIYF
TGCGCCAGCAGCTTGACAGTGAGCTCTGGAAACACCATATATTTT
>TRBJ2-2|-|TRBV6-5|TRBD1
CASMAGGNTGELFF
TGTGCCAGCATGGCAGGGGGGAACACCGGGGAGCTGTTTTTT
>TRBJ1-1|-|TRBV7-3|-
CASSMGGVVNTEAFF
TGTGCCAGCAGTATGGGTGGGGTCGTGAACACTGAAGCTTTCTTT
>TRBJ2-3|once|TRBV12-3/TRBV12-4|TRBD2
CASSYLAGGRDTQYF
TGTGCCAGCAGTTATTTAGCGGGGGGGAGGGATACGCAGTATTTT
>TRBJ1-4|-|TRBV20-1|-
CSARERGTNEKLFF
TGCAGTGCCCGAGAAAGGGGGACTAATGAAAAACTGTTTTTT
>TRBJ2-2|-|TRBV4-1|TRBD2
CASSQEALAGSGELFF
TGCGCCAGCAGCCAAGAGGCCCTAGCGGGATCCGGGGAGCTGTTTTTT
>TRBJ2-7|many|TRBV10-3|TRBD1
CASDRAEQYF
TGTGCCAGTGACAGGGCCGAGCAGTACTTC
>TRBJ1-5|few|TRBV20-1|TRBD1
CSAVQGVRQPQHF
TGCAGTGCTGTACAGGGGGTTCGACAGCCCCAGCATTTT
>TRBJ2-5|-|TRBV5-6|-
CASSLTGTLTQYF
TGTGCCAGCAGCTTGACGGGGACCTTGACCCAGTACTTC
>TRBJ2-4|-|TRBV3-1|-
CASSQDITKNIQYF
TGTGCCAGCAGCCAAGATATAACCAAAAACATTCAGTACTTC
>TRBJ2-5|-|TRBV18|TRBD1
CASSPLAGTGDQETQYF
TGTGCCAGCTCACCACTGGCCGGGACAGGCGACCAAGAGACCCAGTACTTC
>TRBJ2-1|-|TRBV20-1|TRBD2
CSARPGTNNEQFF
TGCAGTGCTAGGCCCGGGACTAACAATGAGCAGTTCTTC
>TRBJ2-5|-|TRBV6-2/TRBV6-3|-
CASSHPRIAGETQYF
TGTGCCAGCAGCCACCCCAGGATTGCGGGAGAGACCCAGTACTTC
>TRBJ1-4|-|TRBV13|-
CAGSEGRGIEKLFF
TGTGCCGGCAGCGAAGGAAGAGGAATTGAAAAACTGTTTTTT
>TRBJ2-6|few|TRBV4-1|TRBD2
CASSQDPRGTSGLSGANVLTF
TGCGCCAGCAGCCAAGATCCCCGGGGGACTAGCGGGCTCTCTGGGGCCAACGTCCTGACTTTC
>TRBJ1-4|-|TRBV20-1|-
CSASPGAGNEKLFF
TGCAGTGCTAGTCCGGGGGCGGGTAATGAAAAACTGTTTTTT
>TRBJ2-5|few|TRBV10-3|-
CAISESTVETQYF
TGTGCCATCAGTGAGTCGACGGTGGAGACCCAGTACTTC
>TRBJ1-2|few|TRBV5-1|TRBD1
CASSLVGGTANSNYGYTF
TGCGCCAGCAGCTTGGTAGGGGGGACAGCGAACTCTAACTATGGCTACACCTTC
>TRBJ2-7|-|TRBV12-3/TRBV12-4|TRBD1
CASSLEGQRYEQYF
TGTGCCAGCAGTCTAGAGGGACAGCGCTACGAGCAGTACTTC
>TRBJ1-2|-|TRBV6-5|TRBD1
CASRGTGGLYGYTF
TGTGCCAGCAGGGGGACAGGGGGCCTCTATGGCTACACCTTC
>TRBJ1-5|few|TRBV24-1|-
CATSGGQGADQPQHF
TGTGCCACCAGTGGGGGCCAAGGGGCGGATCAGCCCCAGCATTTT
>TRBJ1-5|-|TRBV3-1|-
CASSQDLKQPQHF
TGTGCCAGCAGCCAAGATTTGAAGCAGCCCCAGCATTTT
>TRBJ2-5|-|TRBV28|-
CASSFGNEETQYF
TGTGCCAGCAGTTTTGGGAACGAAGAGACCCAGTACTTC
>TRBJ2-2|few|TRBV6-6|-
CASRKDANTGELFF
TGTGCCAGCCGAAAAGACGCGAACACCGGGGAGCTGTTTTTT